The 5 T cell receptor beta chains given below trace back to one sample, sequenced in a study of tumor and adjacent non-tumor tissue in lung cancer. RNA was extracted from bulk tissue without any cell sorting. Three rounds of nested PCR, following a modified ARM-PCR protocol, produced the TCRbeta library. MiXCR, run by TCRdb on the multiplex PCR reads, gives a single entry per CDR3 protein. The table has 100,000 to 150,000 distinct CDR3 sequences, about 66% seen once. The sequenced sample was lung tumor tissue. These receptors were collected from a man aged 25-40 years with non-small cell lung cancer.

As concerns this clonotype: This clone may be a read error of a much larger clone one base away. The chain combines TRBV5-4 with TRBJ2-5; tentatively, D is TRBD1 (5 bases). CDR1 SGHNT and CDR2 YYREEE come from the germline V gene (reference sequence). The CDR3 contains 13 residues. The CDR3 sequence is CAGSPQVQETQYF. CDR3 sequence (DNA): TGTGCCGGCAGCCCACAGGTCCAAGAGACCCAGTACTTC.

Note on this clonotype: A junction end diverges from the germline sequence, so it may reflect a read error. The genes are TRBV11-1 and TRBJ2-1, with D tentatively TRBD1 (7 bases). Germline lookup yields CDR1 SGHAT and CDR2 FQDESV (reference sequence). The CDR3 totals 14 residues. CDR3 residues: CASSLAVGQDEQFF. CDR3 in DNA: TGTGCTAGCAGCTTAGCGGTTGGACAGGATGAGCAGTTCTTC. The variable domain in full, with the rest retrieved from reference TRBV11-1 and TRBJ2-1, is EAEVAQSPRYKITEKSQAVAFWCDPISGHATLYWYRQILGQGPELLVQFQDESVVDDSQLPKDRFSAERLKGVDSTLKIQPAELGDSAMYLCASSLAVGQDEQFFGPGTRLTVL.

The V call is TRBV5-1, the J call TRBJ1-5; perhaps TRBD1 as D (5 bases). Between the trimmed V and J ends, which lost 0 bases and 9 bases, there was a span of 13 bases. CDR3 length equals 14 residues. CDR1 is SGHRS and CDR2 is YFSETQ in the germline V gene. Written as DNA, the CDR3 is TGCGCCAGCAGCTTGGCCGGGGGTATGCGGCCCCAGCATTTT. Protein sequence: CASSLAGGMRPQHF.

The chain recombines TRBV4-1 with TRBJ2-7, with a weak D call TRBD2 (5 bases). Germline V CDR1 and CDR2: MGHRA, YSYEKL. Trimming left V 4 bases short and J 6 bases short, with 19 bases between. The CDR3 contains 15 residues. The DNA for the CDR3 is TGCGCCAGCAGCCGAGCGGTAGCGCAAGGCTGCGAGCAGTACTTC. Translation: CASSRAVAQGCEQYF.

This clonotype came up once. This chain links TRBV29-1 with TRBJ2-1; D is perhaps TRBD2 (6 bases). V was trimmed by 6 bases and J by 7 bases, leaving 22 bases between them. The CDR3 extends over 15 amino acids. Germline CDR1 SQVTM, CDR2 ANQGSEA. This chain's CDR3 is CSVVRVSRRANEQFF. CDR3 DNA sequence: TGCAGCGTCGTAAGGGTGAGCAGGAGGGCGAATGAGCAGTTCTTC.